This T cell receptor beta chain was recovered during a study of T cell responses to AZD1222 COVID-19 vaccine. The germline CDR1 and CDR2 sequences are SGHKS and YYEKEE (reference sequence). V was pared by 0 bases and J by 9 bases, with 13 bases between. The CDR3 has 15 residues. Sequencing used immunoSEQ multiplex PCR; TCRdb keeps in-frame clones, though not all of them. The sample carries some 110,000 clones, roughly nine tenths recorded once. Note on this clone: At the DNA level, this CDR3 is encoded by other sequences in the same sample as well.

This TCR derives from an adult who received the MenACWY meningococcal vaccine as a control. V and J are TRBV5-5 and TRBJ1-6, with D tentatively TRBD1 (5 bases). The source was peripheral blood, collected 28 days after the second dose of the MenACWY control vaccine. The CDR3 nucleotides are TGTGCCAGCAGCTTGGATGGGGACTCGGGTTCACCCCTCCACTTT. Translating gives CASSLDGDSGSPLHF.